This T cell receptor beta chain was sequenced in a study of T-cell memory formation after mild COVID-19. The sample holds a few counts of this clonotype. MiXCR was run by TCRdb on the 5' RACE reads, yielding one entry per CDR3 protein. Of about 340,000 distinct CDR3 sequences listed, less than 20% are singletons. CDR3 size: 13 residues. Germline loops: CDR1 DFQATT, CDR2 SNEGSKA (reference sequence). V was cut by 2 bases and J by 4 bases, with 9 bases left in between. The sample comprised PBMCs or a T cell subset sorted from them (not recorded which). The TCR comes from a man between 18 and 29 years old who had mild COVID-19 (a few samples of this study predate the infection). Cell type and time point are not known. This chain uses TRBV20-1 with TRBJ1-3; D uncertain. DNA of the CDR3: TGCAGTGCTAGACGGTCGGGGGGAAACACCATATATTTT. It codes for CSARRSGGNTIYF.